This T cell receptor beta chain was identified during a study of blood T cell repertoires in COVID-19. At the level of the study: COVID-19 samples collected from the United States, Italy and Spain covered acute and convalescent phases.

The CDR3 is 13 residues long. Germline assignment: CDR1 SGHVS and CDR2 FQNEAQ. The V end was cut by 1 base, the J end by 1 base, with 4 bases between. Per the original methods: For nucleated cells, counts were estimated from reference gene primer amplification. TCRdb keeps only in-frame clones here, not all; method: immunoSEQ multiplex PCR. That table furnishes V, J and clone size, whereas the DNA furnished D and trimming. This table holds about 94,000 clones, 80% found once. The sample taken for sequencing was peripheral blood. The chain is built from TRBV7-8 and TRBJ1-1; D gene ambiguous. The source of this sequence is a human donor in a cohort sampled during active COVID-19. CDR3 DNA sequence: TGTGCCAGCAGCTTAGTCAAGAACACTGAAGCTTTCTTT. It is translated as CASSLVKNTEAFF.